The 24 T cell receptor beta chains reported below all come from one sample, sequenced in a study of blood T cell repertoires in COVID-19. Assay used: immunoSEQ multiplex PCR; TCRdb lists only in-frame clones, some missing. The table shows about 80,000 clones, with approximately 88% occurring only once. Sequencing was performed on peripheral blood. The receptors derive from a woman aged 80 or over with active or convalescent COVID-19.

The chain joins TRBV4-1 to TRBJ1-1; D is uncertain. The V end was cut by 1 base, the J end by 5 bases, with 14 bases between. Per the germline V gene, CDR1 is MGHRA and CDR2 is YSYEKL. The CDR3 runs to 15 residues. The CDR3 DNA follows: TGCGCCAGCAGCCAAGCGGCACGGGTGATGACTGAAGCTTTCTTT. Translating gives CASSQAARVMTEAFF.

J is TRBJ2-7 and V is TRBV10-2, with TRBD1 identical over 10 bases. The germline V gene encodes CDR1 WSHSY and CDR2 SAAADI. V trimming: 4 bases; J trimming: 2 bases; junction bases outside the gene matches: 5. CDR3 size: 15 residues. The CDR3 reads CASSGRQGATYEQYF. CDR3 nucleotides: TGCGCCAGCAGTGGGAGACAGGGGGCCACCTACGAGCAGTACTTC.

The rearrangement uses TRBV2 and TRBJ1-5, with TRBD1 identical over 8 bases. Germline V gives CDR1 SNHLY, CDR2 FYNNEI. Germline trimming cut 6 bases from V and 1 base from J; bases unmatched to any gene: 5. The CDR3 runs 15 residues. The CDR3 sequence: CASRGGTGSNQPQHF. Here the CDR3 DNA reads TGTGCCAGCAGGGGGGGGACAGGCAGCAATCAGCCCCAGCATTTT. The whole variable domain, remainder taken from reference TRBV2 and TRBJ1-5, is EPEVTQTPSHQVTQMGQEVILRCVPISNHLYFYWYRQILGQKVEFLVSFYNNEISEKSEIFDDQFSVERPDGSNFTLKIRSTKLEDSAMYFCASRGGTGSNQPQHFGDGTRLSIL.

The CDR3 DNA reads as TGTGCCAGCAGCCCTGGACTAGTAAGCACAGATACGCAGTATTTT. Translation: CASSPGLVSTDTQYF. The chain couples TRBV5-6 to TRBJ2-3; 7 nucleotides agree with TRBD2. The germline CDR1 and CDR2 sequences are SGHDT and YYEEEE. The CDR3 loop spans 15 amino acids. The V segment lost 4 bases and the J segment 0 bases; nucleotides outside the gene matches: 5.

This rearrangement joins TRBV7-2 to TRBJ2-3; a weak D match, TRBD1 (6 bases). Germline V CDR1 and CDR2: SGHTA, FQGNSA. V lost 5 bases and J lost 2, with 11 bases in between. The CDR3 is 14 amino acids. The CDR3 DNA sequence: TGTGCCAGCAGCACGGACAGCTTCACAGATACGCAGTATTTT. Residues: CASSTDSFTDTQYF.

V and J are TRBV5-1 and TRBJ1-2; TRBD1 agrees at 11 bases. Looked up from germline, CDR1 is SGHRS and CDR2 is YFSETQ. The CDR3 sequence is 14 residues long. V was pared by 2 bases and J by 6 bases, with 3 bases of the junction left unmatched. Here the CDR3 reads CASSFRTGGDGYTF. DNA for the CDR3: TGCGCCAGCAGCTTTCGGACAGGGGGCGATGGCTACACCTTC.

This clone has a single count. The J gene is TRBJ2-3, the V gene TRBV6-5; 10 nucleotides agree with TRBD1. V was pared by 6 bases and J by 3 bases, with 6 bases of the junction left unmatched. The CDR3 is made up of 15 amino acids. Germline loops: CDR1 MNHEY, CDR2 SVGAGI. This CDR3 reads CASRPRQGATDTQYF. Written as DNA, the CDR3 is TGTGCCAGCAGGCCCAGACAGGGGGCAACAGATACGCAGTATTTT.

This clone was counted a few times. The chain uses TRBV21-1 and TRBJ2-7; the table's D call, TRBD1, was not checked against the DNA. TRBV21-1 is a recognized pseudogene. This CDR3 contains 15 residues. CDR3 bases: TGTGCCAGCAGCGTACCGGGACAGGCTGGACACGAGCAGTACTTC. Its translation is CASSVPGQAGHEQYF.

With regard to this clone: Being one base from a much bigger clone, this may be a read error. The J gene is TRBJ1-1, the V gene TRBV28; D unclear. Germline V gene lookup returns CDR1 MDHEN and CDR2 SYDVKM. The CDR3 totals 12 residues. Trimming shortened V by 3 bases and J by 1 base, and 3 bases separated the two germline ends. CDR3 in amino acids: CASSFQNTEAFF. The CDR3 DNA sequence: TGTGCCAGCAGTTTTCAGAACACTGAAGCTTTCTTT.

The chain uses TRBV5-6 and TRBJ1-2; the match to TRBD1 covers 9 bases. CDR1 and CDR2 (germline): SGHDT, YYEEEE. Trimming cost V 1 base and J 8 bases; bases outside gene matches: 3. The CDR3 is made up of 13 amino acids. CDR3: CASSLRTGEGYTF. The CDR3 bases are TGTGCCAGCAGCTTGCGGACAGGGGAAGGCTACACCTTC. Combining the CDR3 with reference TRBV5-6 and TRBJ1-2 gives the whole variable domain DAGVTQSPTHLIKTRGQQVTLRCSPKSGHDTVSWYQQALGQGPQFIFQYYEEEERQRGNFPDRFSGHQFPNYSSELNVNALLLGDSALYLCASSLRTGEGYTFGSGTRLTVV.

This chain uses TRBV6-5 with TRBJ1-5; possible D gene TRBD1, 5 bases. Germline values: CDR1 MNHEY, CDR2 SVGAGI. V gave up 2 bases and J gave up 4 bases, with 12 bases separating them. This CDR3 has 15 amino acids. CDR3 residues: CASSYGLRENQPQHF. DNA of the CDR3: TGTGCCAGCAGTTACGGCCTCAGGGAAAATCAGCCCCAGCATTTT.

This clone was counted once. The chain recombines TRBV4-1 with TRBJ1-5, with a possible D match to TRBD1 (5 bases). V lost 0 bases to trimming and J lost 7 bases, with 10 bases between them. The CDR3 length is 14 residues. The germline gives CDR1 MGHRA, CDR2 YSYEKL. In nucleotides, the CDR3 is TGCGCCAGCAGCCAAGACAGGGCCGAACAGCCCCAGCATTTT. The encoded protein is CASSQDRAEQPQHF.

This clone was observed once. V gene TRBV6-6 combines with J gene TRBJ2-7; TRBD1 is a possible D gene (6 bases). This CDR3 spans 14 amino acids. Germline V gives CDR1 MNHNY, CDR2 SVGAGI (reference sequence). V lost 2 bases to trimming and J lost 5 bases, with 13 bases between them. The CDR3, as DNA: TGTGCCAGCAGTTACGGGCAGGGGCGGAACGAGCAGTACTTC. Protein sequence: CASSYGQGRNEQYF.

The rearrangement links TRBV19 to TRBJ1-3; D remains ambiguous. The CDR3 sequence is 15 residues long. V lost 3 bases, J lost 0 bases, and 9 bases lay in between. The germline V gene has CDR1 LNHDA and CDR2 SQIVND (reference sequence). CDR3 protein: CASSISSLSGNTIYF. The CDR3 DNA sequence: TGTGCCAGTAGTATTTCAAGCCTCTCTGGAAACACCATATATTTT.

This clone was detected a few times. This sequence joins TRBV29-1 and TRBJ2-1; perhaps TRBD1 as D (6 bases). This CDR3 has 12 residues. Deletions cut 6 bases from V and 2 bases from J, with 8 bases between. Germline lookup yields CDR1 SQVTM and CDR2 ANQGSEA. CDR3 nucleotide sequence: TGCAGCGTACAGGGAACCTACAATGAGCAGTTCTTC. This sequence encodes CSVQGTYNEQFF.

The chain links TRBV6-2 or TRBV6-3 to TRBJ2-1; TRBD2 matches at 7 bases. Germline assignment: CDR1 MNHEY and CDR2 SVGEGT. The CDR3 is made up of 16 amino acids. V shed 6 bases, J shed 1 base, and the junction held 9 bases outside the gene matches. In DNA, the CDR3 is TGTGCCAGCAGCCCCCGAGGTAGCGGGTCCTACAATGAGCAGTTCTTC. Encoded protein: CASSPRGSGSYNEQFF.

The rearrangement joins TRBV5-1 to TRBJ2-5; 8 bases line up with TRBD1. Germline CDR1 SGHRS, CDR2 YFSETQ. Trimming at V came to 4 bases and at J to 4 bases, leaving 9 bases not matched to a gene. The CDR3 extends over 15 amino acids. The CDR3 sequence: CASSPGQGSGETQYF. DNA of the CDR3: TGCGCCAGCAGCCCCGGACAGGGATCCGGAGAGACCCAGTACTTC.

The V call is TRBV11-2, the J call TRBJ1-3; D is ambiguous. Looked up from germline, CDR1 is SGHAT and CDR2 is FQNNGV. The CDR3 spans 13 residues. V was shortened by 4 bases and J by 0 bases, with 4 bases between the two germline ends. The CDR3 loop reads CASSSYSGNTIYF. The CDR3, as DNA: TGTGCCAGCAGCTCGTACTCTGGAAACACCATATATTTT.

The chain joins TRBV5-6 to TRBJ2-7; tentative D call: TRBD2 (5 bases). The CDR3 sequence is 15 residues long. CDR1 SGHDT and CDR2 YYEEEE come from the germline V gene. V dropped 2 bases and J dropped 5 bases, with 17 bases sitting between them. The CDR3 loop is CASSFRITGFHEQYF. The CDR3 region has the DNA TGTGCCAGCAGCTTTCGTATAACGGGGTTCCACGAGCAGTACTTC.

This clone was seen only a few times. This chain connects TRBV5-1 to TRBJ1-6, with 7 bases matching TRBD1. Trimming removed 4 bases from V and 6 bases from J; junction bases left unmatched: 10. CDR1 is SGHRS, CDR2 YFSETQ, per germline. This CDR3 is built from 16 residues. In DNA form, the CDR3 reads TGCGCCAGCAGCCTCTGGACAGGAGGCCTTAATTCACCCCTCCACTTT. Protein product: CASSLWTGGLNSPLHF.

The chain links TRBV15 to TRBJ1-6; D is unresolved. The V gene's germline CDR1 is LNHNV and CDR2 YYDKDF (reference sequence). V shed 0 bases and J shed 0 bases, with 6 bases lying between them. The CDR3 is 16 amino acids. CDR3 DNA: TGTGCCACCAGCAGAGAGAGGAGCTCCTATAATTCACCCCTCCACTTT. Encoded protein: CATSRERSSYNSPLHF.

The rearrangement links TRBV24-1 to TRBJ1-2; 9 nucleotides align to TRBD1. After removal of 4 bases from V and 5 bases from J, the junction contained 16 bases not matched to a gene. Germline V CDR1 and CDR2: KGHDR, SFDVKD. This CDR3 has 18 residues. Here the CDR3 DNA reads TGTGCCACCAGTGACCGGAGCTCCGGGACAGGGATGGGGTATGGCTACACCTTC. Amino acid sequence: CATSDRSSGTGMGYGYTF.

The rearrangement joins TRBV2 to TRBJ2-7; the D gene is possibly TRBD2 (5 bases). Germline values: CDR1 SNHLY, CDR2 FYNNEI. This CDR3 region has 14 residues. V was clipped by 7 bases and J by 1 base, with 14 bases between them. CDR3 sequence (DNA): TGTGCCAGCACCCATGAGAGCGGATCCTACGAGCAGTACTTC. Amino acid sequence: CASTHESGSYEQYF.

The chain carries TRBV9 and TRBJ2-4, with TRBD1 identical over 8 bases. CDR1 SGDLS and CDR2 YYNGEE come from the germline V gene. The junction had 10 bases not matched to a gene; V was cut back by 4 bases and J by 1 base. The CDR3 spans 17 residues. The CDR3 loop is CASSLGSGGAAKNIQYF. CDR3 DNA: TGTGCCAGCAGCCTAGGATCAGGGGGCGCGGCCAAAAACATTCAGTACTTC.